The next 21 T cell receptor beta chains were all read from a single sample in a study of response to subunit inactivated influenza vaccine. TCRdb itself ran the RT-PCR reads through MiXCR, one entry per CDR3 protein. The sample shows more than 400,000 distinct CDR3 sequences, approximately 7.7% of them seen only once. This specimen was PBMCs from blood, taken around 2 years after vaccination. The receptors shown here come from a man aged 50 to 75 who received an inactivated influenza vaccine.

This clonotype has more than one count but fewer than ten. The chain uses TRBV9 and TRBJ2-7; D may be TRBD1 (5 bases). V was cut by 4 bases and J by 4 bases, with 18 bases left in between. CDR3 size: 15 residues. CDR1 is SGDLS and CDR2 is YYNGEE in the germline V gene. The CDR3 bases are TGTGCCAGCAGCCCCAGCCAAGGGGTATTTTACGAGCAGTACTTC. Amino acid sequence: CASSPSQGVFYEQYF.

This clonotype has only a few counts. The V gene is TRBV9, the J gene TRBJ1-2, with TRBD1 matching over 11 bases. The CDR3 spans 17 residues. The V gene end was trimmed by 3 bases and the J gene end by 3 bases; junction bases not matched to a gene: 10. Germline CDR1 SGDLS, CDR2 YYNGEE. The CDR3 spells CASSANVDRGHYYGYTF. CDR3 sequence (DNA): TGTGCCAGCAGCGCCAACGTGGACAGGGGGCATTACTATGGCTACACCTTC.

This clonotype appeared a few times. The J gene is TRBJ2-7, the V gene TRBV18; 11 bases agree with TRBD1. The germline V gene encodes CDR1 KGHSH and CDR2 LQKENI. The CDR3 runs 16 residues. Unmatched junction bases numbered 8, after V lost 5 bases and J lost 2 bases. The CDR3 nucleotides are TGTGCCAGCTCATCGGGACCGGGACAGGGGGCCTACGAGCAGTACTTC. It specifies CASSSGPGQGAYEQYF.

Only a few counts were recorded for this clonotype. CDR3 loop: CASSPPPGAMNTEAFF. DNA for the CDR3: TGTGCCAGCAGCCCACCCCCAGGGGCCATGAACACTGAAGCTTTCTTT. The chain employs TRBV4-2 and TRBJ1-1; a weak D match, TRBD1 (6 bases). Germline CDR1 reads LGHNA; CDR2 reads YNFKEQ. The CDR3 length is 16 residues. The V gene lost 4 bases and the J gene lost 0 bases, with 15 bases spanning the gap.

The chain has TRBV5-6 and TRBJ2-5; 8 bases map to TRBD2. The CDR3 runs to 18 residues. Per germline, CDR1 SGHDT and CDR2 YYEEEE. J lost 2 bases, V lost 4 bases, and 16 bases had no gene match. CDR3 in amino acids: CASSPGVPGGPRQETQYF. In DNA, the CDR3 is TGTGCCAGCAGCCCGGGGGTCCCGGGAGGGCCACGACAAGAGACCCAGTACTTC.

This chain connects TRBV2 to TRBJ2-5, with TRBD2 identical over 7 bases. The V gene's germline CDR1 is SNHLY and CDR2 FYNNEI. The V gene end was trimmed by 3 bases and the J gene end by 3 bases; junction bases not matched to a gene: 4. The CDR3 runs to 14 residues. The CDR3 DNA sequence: TGTGCCAGCAGTGAGCGGCTAGCGGAAGAGACCCAGTACTTC. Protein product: CASSERLAEETQYF.

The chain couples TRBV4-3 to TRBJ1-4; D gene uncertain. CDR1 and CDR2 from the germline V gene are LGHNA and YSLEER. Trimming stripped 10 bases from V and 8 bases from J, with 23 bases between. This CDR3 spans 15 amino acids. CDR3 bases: TGCGCCACCGGAACGCGGGCAACGGGAGGAGAAAAACTGTTTTTT. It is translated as CATGTRATGGEKLFF.

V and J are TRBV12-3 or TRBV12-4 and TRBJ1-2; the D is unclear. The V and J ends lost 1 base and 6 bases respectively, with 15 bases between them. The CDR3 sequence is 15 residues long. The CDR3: CASSLGVFRGNGYTF. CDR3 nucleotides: TGTGCCAGCAGTTTAGGAGTATTTCGGGGAAATGGCTACACCTTC.

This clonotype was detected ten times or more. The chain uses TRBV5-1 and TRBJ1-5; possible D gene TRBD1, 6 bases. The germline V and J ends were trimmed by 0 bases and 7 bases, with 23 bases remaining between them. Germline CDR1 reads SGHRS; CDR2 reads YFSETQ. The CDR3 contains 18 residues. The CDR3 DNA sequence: TGCGCCAGCAGCTTGGGCCCGGGGACAACATATCGGGGGCAGCCCCAGCATTTT. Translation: CASSLGPGTTYRGQPQHF.

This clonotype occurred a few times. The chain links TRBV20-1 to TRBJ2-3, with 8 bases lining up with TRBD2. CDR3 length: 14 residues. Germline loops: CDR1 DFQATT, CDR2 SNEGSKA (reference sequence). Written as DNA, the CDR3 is TGCAGCCCCCGGGCGGGAGGCGGGACAGATACGCAGTATTTT. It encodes CSPRAGGGTDTQYF.

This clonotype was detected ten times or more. The CDR3 spells CASGVGGSSYNEQFF. The DNA for the CDR3 is TGTGCCAGCGGGGTAGGTGGAAGCTCCTACAATGAGCAGTTCTTC. The chain is built from TRBV28 and TRBJ2-1; the D is unclear. Trimming cost V 8 bases and J 0 bases, with 14 bases left between them. The germline V gene has CDR1 MDHEN and CDR2 SYDVKM. The CDR3 is made up of 15 amino acids.

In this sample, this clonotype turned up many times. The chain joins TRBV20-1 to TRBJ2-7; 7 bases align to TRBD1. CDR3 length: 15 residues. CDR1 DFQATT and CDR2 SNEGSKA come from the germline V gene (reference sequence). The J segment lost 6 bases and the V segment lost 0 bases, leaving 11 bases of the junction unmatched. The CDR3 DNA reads TGCAGTGCTAGAGATCCCCAGGGGGTGGTTCGCGAGCAGTACTTC. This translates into CSARDPQGVVREQYF.

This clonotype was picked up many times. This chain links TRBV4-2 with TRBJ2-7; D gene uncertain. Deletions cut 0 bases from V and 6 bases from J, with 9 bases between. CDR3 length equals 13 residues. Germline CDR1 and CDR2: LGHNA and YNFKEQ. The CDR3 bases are TGTGCCAGCAGCCAAGATACCTTCTTCGAGCAGTACTTC. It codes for CASSQDTFFEQYF.

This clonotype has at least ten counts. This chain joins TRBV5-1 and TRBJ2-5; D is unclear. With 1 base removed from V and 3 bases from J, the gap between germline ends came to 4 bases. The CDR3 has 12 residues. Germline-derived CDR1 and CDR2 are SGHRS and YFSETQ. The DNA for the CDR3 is TGCGCCAGCAGCTTGAATGAAGAGACCCAGTACTTC. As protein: CASSLNEETQYF.

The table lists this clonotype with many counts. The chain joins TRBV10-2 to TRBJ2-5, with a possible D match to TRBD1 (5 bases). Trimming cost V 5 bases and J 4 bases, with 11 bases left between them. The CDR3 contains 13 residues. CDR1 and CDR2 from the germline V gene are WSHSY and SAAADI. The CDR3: CASSSQGRETQYF. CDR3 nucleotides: TGCGCCAGCAGTTCCCAGGGAAGAGAGACCCAGTACTTC.

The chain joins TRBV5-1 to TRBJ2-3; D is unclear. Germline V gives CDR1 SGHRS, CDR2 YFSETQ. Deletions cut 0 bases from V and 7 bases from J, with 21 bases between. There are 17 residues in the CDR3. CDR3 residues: CASSLALRASRMYTQYF. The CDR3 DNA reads TGCGCCAGCAGCTTGGCACTCCGGGCCTCGAGGATGTATACGCAGTATTTT.

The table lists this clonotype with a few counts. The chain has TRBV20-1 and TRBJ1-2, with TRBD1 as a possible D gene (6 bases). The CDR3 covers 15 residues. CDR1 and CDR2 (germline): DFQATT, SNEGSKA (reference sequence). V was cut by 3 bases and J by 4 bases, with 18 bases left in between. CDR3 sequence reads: CSASGGARRGYGYTF. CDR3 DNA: TGCAGTGCTAGTGGGGGGGCCCGCCGAGGCTATGGCTACACCTTC.

CDR3 sequence (DNA): TGCGCCAGCAGCTTCGGGACTTCCTTAAGCACAGATACGCAGTATTTT. Translated, it gives CASSFGTSLSTDTQYF. The V call is TRBV5-1, the J call TRBJ2-3; the D gene is possibly TRBD2 (6 bases). The CDR3 is 16 amino acids. Germline V gives CDR1 SGHRS, CDR2 YFSETQ. With 2 bases removed from V and 0 bases from J, the gap between germline ends came to 13 bases.

CDR3 amino acids: CASSQTGESPLHF. For the CDR3, the DNA is TGCGCCAGCAGCCAAACAGGGGAATCACCCCTCCACTTT. V is TRBV4-3 and J is TRBJ1-6; 7 bases agree with TRBD1. The CDR3 extends over 13 amino acids. V gave up 2 bases and J gave up 10 bases; unmatched junction bases: 2. The V gene's germline CDR1 is LGHNA and CDR2 YSLEER.

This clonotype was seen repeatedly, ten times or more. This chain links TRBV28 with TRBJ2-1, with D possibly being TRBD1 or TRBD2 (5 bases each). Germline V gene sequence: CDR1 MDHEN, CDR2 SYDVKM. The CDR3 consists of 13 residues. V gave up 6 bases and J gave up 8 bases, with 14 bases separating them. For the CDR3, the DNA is TGTGCCAGCAGACGGGGCCCGAGGTATGAGCAGTTCTTC. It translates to CASRRGPRYEQFF.

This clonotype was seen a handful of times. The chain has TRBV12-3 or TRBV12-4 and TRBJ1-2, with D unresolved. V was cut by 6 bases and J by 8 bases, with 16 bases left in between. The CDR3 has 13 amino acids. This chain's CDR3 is CASRFFGTGGYTF. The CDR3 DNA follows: TGTGCCAGCAGGTTTTTCGGTACTGGAGGCTACACCTTC.